This T cell receptor (beta chain) was sequenced during a study of T-cell memory formation after mild COVID-19. Unmatched junction bases numbered 12, after V lost 4 bases and J lost 6 bases. The CDR3 is 15 amino acids. Germline V gene data show CDR1 as SGHDT and CDR2 as YYEEEE. Overall study findings and caveats: CD4/CD8 balance held among clones contracting day 15 to 85, and later expanders leaned CD4+.

In TCRdb, the 5' RACE reads were re-called with MiXCR into one record per CDR3 protein. This table holds roughly 610,000 distinct CDR3 sequences, 17% found once. On this clonotype: What it recognizes is unknown.

This sequence joins TRBV5-6 and TRBJ1-1, with 7 nucleotides matching TRBD1. Sequenced: PBMCs or a T cell subset sorted from them (not recorded which). The sequence was obtained from an adult woman who had mild COVID-19 (a few samples of this study predate the infection). Cell type and time point are not known. CDR3 DNA sequence: TGTGCCAGCAGCCCGTGGGGACAGCAGCTTGCTGAAGCTTTCTTT. Residues: CASSPWGQQLAEAFF.